This T cell receptor (beta chain) was sequenced during a study of OX40 agonist ivuxolimab in advanced cancers. Study at large: Every 2 weeks, patients received ivuxolimab intravenously, dosed at 0.01 to 10 mg/kg.

The data were produced by immunoSEQ multiplex PCR, yet TCRdb's version contains in-frame clones alone and is incomplete. The sample has roughly 70,000 clones; roughly 86% are singletons. Germline values: CDR1 MNHEY, CDR2 SVGAGI. The CDR3 runs 14 residues. With 1 base removed from V and 9 bases from J, the gap between germline ends came to 12 bases. Sequenced here: CD4+ or CD8+ T cells sorted from blood, sampled in a trial of the OX40 agonist ivuxolimab. V is TRBV6-5 and J is TRBJ2-2; D may match TRBD1 or TRBD2 (5 bases each). The TCR was taken from an adult with an advanced solid tumor such as melanoma, head and neck, liver or kidney cancer. CDR3 in amino acids: CASSYLGRGRELFF. The CDR3 coding sequence is TGTGCCAGCAGTTACTTGGGACGGGGTCGGGAGCTGTTTTTT.